The 12 T cell receptor beta chains given below trace back to one sample, sequenced in a study of T cell repertoires in cytomegalovirus infection. TCRdb recomputed calls from the reads with MiXCR, one row per CDR3 protein. The data contain about 150,000 distinct CDR3 sequences, roughly a third of them singletons. Their antigen targets remain unknown. Sequencing used CD8+ T cells from cultured PBMCs, obtained from culture after CMV antigen stimulation. These receptors all come from a human donor in good health (CMV status not recorded). Some clones in this sample may be carry-over from other donors' samples.

V gene TRBV6-6 combines with J gene TRBJ2-1; 8 bases are shared with TRBD1. CDR1 MNHNY and CDR2 SVGAGI come from the germline V gene (reference sequence). The V segment lost 0 bases and the J segment 6 bases; nucleotides outside the gene matches: 10. CDR3 size: 17 residues. This CDR3 reads CASSYSVGAGGFNEQFF. CDR3 DNA: TGTGCCAGCAGTTACTCGGTCGGGGCAGGGGGCTTCAATGAGCAGTTCTTC.

The V gene is TRBV6-5, the J gene TRBJ2-3; D might be TRBD1 or TRBD2, each matching 7 bases. The V gene's germline CDR1 is MNHEY and CDR2 SVGAGI. The length of the CDR3 is 18 residues. V was cut by 2 bases and J by 0 bases, with 18 bases left in between. The CDR3 DNA reads TGTGCCAGCAGTTACGGGGGGGAAGGGGGCCATAGCACAGATACGCAGTATTTT. Protein product: CASSYGGEGGHSTDTQYF.

This rearrangement joins TRBV27 to TRBJ2-7; D unresolved. In germline, CDR1 is MNHEY, CDR2 SMNVEV (reference sequence). The CDR3 spans 11 residues. V was pared by 4 bases and J by 6 bases, with 7 bases between. CDR3 DNA sequence: TGTGCCAGCAGTTGGGGTGGCGAGCAGTACTTC. Its protein product is CASSWGGEQYF.

This clonotype was counted only a few times. The J gene is TRBJ1-1, the V gene TRBV6-1; perhaps TRBD1 as D (6 bases). V was cut by 6 bases and J by 0 bases, with 11 bases left in between. The CDR3 is made up of 14 amino acids. Germline V gives CDR1 MNHNS, CDR2 SASEGT. CDR3 in DNA: TGTGCCAGCAGACTGGACAGTATGAACACTGAAGCTTTCTTT. This translates into CASRLDSMNTEAFF.

This clonotype was found many times. This chain uses TRBV7-6 with TRBJ2-7; D may be TRBD1 or TRBD2 (6 bases each). The CDR3 length is 12 residues. Germline CDR1 is SGHVS and CDR2 is FNYEAQ. Trimming removed 7 bases at V and 6 bases at J, with 13 bases between. CDR3: CASTSEGVEQYF. The CDR3 nucleotides are TGTGCCAGCACCTCGGAGGGGGTCGAGCAGTACTTC.

The chain joins TRBV12-3 or TRBV12-4 to TRBJ2-3, with D unclear. The CDR3 runs 14 residues. V was cut by 2 bases and J by 6 bases, with 12 bases left in between. As DNA, the CDR3 is TGTGCCAGCAGTTTACAGGATACTCACGATACGCAGTATTTT. It encodes CASSLQDTHDTQYF.

This clonotype showed up just a few times. The rearrangement links TRBV6-1 to TRBJ2-7, with 8 positions matching TRBD2. The trim removed 4 bases at V and 3 bases at J, leaving 8 bases unmatched. From germline, CDR1 is MNHNS and CDR2 SASEGT. The CDR3 has 15 amino acids. The DNA of the CDR3 is TGTGCCAGCAGTGGGAATAGCGGGGTGGACTACGAGCAGTACTTC. Amino acids: CASSGNSGVDYEQYF.

This clonotype was counted between two and nine times. J is TRBJ2-7 and V is TRBV27, with D possibly being TRBD2 (6 bases). Germline lookup yields CDR1 MNHEY and CDR2 SMNVEV (reference sequence). Trimming took 4 bases from V and 1 from J, leaving 11 bases between them. The CDR3 is made up of 14 amino acids. The CDR3: CASSYGGPSYEQYF. The CDR3 DNA follows: TGTGCCAGCAGTTACGGGGGTCCATCCTACGAGCAGTACTTC.

In this sample, this clonotype turned up many times. This chain links TRBV7-6 with TRBJ2-7, with 8 bases matching TRBD1. Germline V CDR1 and CDR2: SGHVS, FNYEAQ. Losses at the gene ends were 0 bases for V and 1 base for J; bases not matched to a gene: 5. The CDR3 extends over 16 amino acids. The chain's CDR3 is CASSLASGQGSYEQYF. The CDR3 bases are TGTGCCAGCAGCTTAGCGAGTGGACAGGGATCCTACGAGCAGTACTTC.

This clonotype showed up many times. The rearrangement uses TRBV5-1 and TRBJ2-7, with 7 bases aligning to TRBD1. This CDR3 contains 16 residues. Trimming cost V 3 bases and J 1 base; bases outside gene matches: 10. CDR1 is SGHRS and CDR2 is YFSETQ in the germline V gene. CDR3 in DNA: TGCGCCAGCAGCTCGCTACCGGGACAGATTTCCTACGAGCAGTACTTC. It codes for CASSSLPGQISYEQYF.

This clonotype was counted between two and nine times. The DNA of the CDR3 is TGTGCCAGCAGCTCGAAGACAAGGGGGGCCCCCTATGGCTACACCTTC. Its protein is CASSSKTRGAPYGYTF. The chain uses TRBV7-2 and TRBJ1-2, with D tentatively TRBD1 (6 bases). V dropped 4 bases and J dropped 4 bases, with 19 bases sitting between them. Germline lookup yields CDR1 SGHTA and CDR2 FQGNSA. The CDR3 extends over 16 amino acids.

The chain employs TRBV4-1 and TRBJ1-2; 7 bases are shared with TRBD1. V was pared by 5 bases and J by 7 bases, with 13 bases of the junction left unmatched. There are 15 residues in the CDR3. Per germline, CDR1 MGHRA and CDR2 YSYEKL. Here the CDR3 DNA reads TGCGCCAGCAGCTACGGACAGGAAAGTAAGATTGGCTACACCTTC. Its protein is CASSYGQESKIGYTF.